The rows below give T cell receptor beta chains drawn from one sample of a study of blood T cell repertoires in COVID-19. Only in-frame clones appear in the TCRdb table, and some are missing; sequencing was by immunoSEQ multiplex PCR. The sample consists of roughly 170,000 clones, 87% of them appearing once. The specimen was peripheral blood. The receptors were sampled from a woman aged 70 to 79 with COVID-19, enrolled during active disease. CDR3s include the opening cysteine and the closing phenylalanine or tryptophan. The D gene is left open where the match is weak. The size of a clone is reported for some rows only, either as once, few or many, or as a class for expanded clones.

J gene: TRBJ2-2; clone size: -; D gene: TRBD1; V gene: TRBV5-1; CDR3 length: 15; CDR3 protein: CASSRDRESTGELFF; CDR3 DNA: TGCGCCAGCAGCCGGGACAGGGAATCAACCGGGGAGCTGTTTTTT
J gene: TRBJ2-2; clone size: once; D gene: TRBD2; V gene: TRBV3-1/TRBV3-2; CDR3 length: 17; CDR3 protein: CASSQGPGLVIAGELFF; CDR3 DNA: TGTGCCAGCAGCCAAGGGCCGGGACTAGTAATCGCCGGGGAGCTGTTTTTT
J gene: TRBJ2-7; clone size: -; D gene: TRBD2; V gene: TRBV6-2/TRBV6-3; CDR3 length: 14; CDR3 protein: CASSPGTSYPKQYF; CDR3 DNA: TGTGCCAGCAGCCCCGGGACTAGCTACCCCAAGCAGTACTTC
J gene: TRBJ1-6; clone size: -; D gene: -; V gene: TRBV12-3/TRBV12-4; CDR3 length: 12; CDR3 protein: CASRWYNSPLHF; CDR3 DNA: TGTGCCAGCCGGTGGTATAATTCACCCCTCCACTTT
J gene: TRBJ2-2; clone size: once; D gene: -; V gene: TRBV2; CDR3 length: 13; CDR3 protein: CASSQSDSGELFF; CDR3 DNA: TGTGCCAGCAGTCAGTCCGATTCCGGGGAGCTGTTTTTT
J gene: TRBJ1-4; clone size: -; D gene: -; V gene: TRBV6-6; CDR3 length: 16; CDR3 protein: CASSTRFGGLNEKLFF; CDR3 DNA: TGTGCCAGCAGTACCCGTTTCGGGGGTTTGAATGAAAAACTGTTTTTT
J gene: TRBJ2-1; clone size: -; D gene: TRBD2; V gene: TRBV7-9; CDR3 length: 15; CDR3 protein: CASSLAAGSFDEQFF; CDR3 DNA: TGTGCCAGCAGCCTCGCAGCGGGATCGTTCGATGAGCAGTTCTTC
J gene: TRBJ1-6; clone size: -; D gene: TRBD1; V gene: TRBV30; CDR3 length: 13; CDR3 protein: CAAFRDRNSPLHF; CDR3 DNA: TGTGCCGCCTTCCGGGACAGAAATTCACCCCTCCACTTT
J gene: TRBJ1-1; clone size: -; D gene: -; V gene: TRBV5-6; CDR3 length: 11; CDR3 protein: CASSRGAEAFF; CDR3 DNA: TGTGCCAGCAGCCGAGGCGCTGAAGCTTTCTTT
J gene: TRBJ2-7; clone size: few; D gene: TRBD1; V gene: TRBV3-1/TRBV3-2; CDR3 length: 15; CDR3 protein: CASSRLGTGGGEQYF; CDR3 DNA: TGTGCCAGCAGCCGATTAGGGACAGGGGGCGGCGAGCAGTACTTC
J gene: TRBJ2-7; clone size: -; D gene: -; V gene: TRBV28; CDR3 length: 12; CDR3 protein: CASTPPGREQYF; CDR3 DNA: TGTGCCAGCACACCTCCCGGTCGGGAGCAGTACTTC
J gene: TRBJ1-5; clone size: -; D gene: TRBD1; V gene: TRBV10-3; CDR3 length: 16; CDR3 protein: CAIRDGTGGGNQPQHF; CDR3 DNA: TGTGCCATCAGGGACGGGACAGGGGGTGGCAATCAGCCCCAGCATTTT
J gene: TRBJ1-3; clone size: -; D gene: -; V gene: TRBV29-1; CDR3 length: 13; CDR3 protein: CSVWDYSGNTIYF; CDR3 DNA: TGCAGCGTTTGGGACTACTCTGGAAACACCATATATTTT
J gene: TRBJ1-2; clone size: -; D gene: TRBD1; V gene: TRBV12-5; CDR3 length: 13; CDR3 protein: CASGTTGGIGYTF; CDR3 DNA: TGTGCTAGTGGGACGACAGGGGGAATTGGCTACACCTTC
J gene: TRBJ1-1; clone size: -; D gene: -; V gene: TRBV21-1; CDR3 length: 15; CDR3 protein: CASSKGEAKNTEAFF; CDR3 DNA: TGTGCCAGCAGCAAAGGAGAGGCCAAGAACACTGAAGCTTTCTTT
J gene: TRBJ2-2; clone size: -; D gene: -; V gene: TRBV27; CDR3 length: 14; CDR3 protein: CASSLPGLTGELFF; CDR3 DNA: TGTGCCAGCAGCCTCCCGGGACTTACTGGGGAGCTGTTTTTT
J gene: TRBJ2-7; clone size: -; D gene: -; V gene: TRBV24-1; CDR3 length: 14; CDR3 protein: CATSDSGGTAGQYF; CDR3 DNA: TGTGCCACCAGTGATTCGGGCGGGACTGCGGGGCAGTACTTC
J gene: TRBJ1-1; clone size: -; D gene: -; V gene: TRBV19; CDR3 length: 15; CDR3 protein: CASSLGGRQDDEAFF; CDR3 DNA: TGTGCCAGTAGTCTCGGGGGGCGGCAAGATGACGAAGCTTTCTTT
J gene: TRBJ2-7; clone size: -; D gene: -; V gene: TRBV18; CDR3 length: 14; CDR3 protein: CASSPGAGNHEQYF; CDR3 DNA: TGTGCCAGCTCACCGGGCGCAGGTAACCACGAGCAGTACTTC
J gene: TRBJ2-3; clone size: -; D gene: TRBD2; V gene: TRBV6-4; CDR3 length: 15; CDR3 protein: CASSELARSTDTQYF; CDR3 DNA: TGTGCCAGCAGTGAACTAGCGAGAAGCACAGATACGCAGTATTTT
J gene: TRBJ2-7; clone size: -; D gene: -; V gene: TRBV27; CDR3 length: 13; CDR3 protein: CASRGWGDYEQYF; CDR3 DNA: TGTGCCAGCAGGGGATGGGGGGACTACGAGCAGTACTTC
J gene: TRBJ2-7; clone size: -; D gene: -; V gene: TRBV6-2/TRBV6-3; CDR3 length: 11; CDR3 protein: CASSHGGEQYF; CDR3 DNA: TGTGCCAGCAGTCACGGGGGCGAGCAGTACTTC
J gene: TRBJ2-7; clone size: -; D gene: -; V gene: TRBV20-1; CDR3 length: 13; CDR3 protein: CSASAGNSYEQYF; CDR3 DNA: TGCAGTGCTAGTGCGGGAAACTCCTACGAGCAGTACTTC
J gene: TRBJ1-2; clone size: -; D gene: -; V gene: TRBV30; CDR3 length: 12; CDR3 protein: CAWTQNREGYTF; CDR3 DNA: TGTGCCTGGACCCAGAACAGGGAGGGCTACACCTTC
J gene: TRBJ1-6; clone size: -; D gene: -; V gene: TRBV28; CDR3 length: 12; CDR3 protein: CASSLGNSPLHF; CDR3 DNA: TGTGCCAGCAGTTTAGGCAATTCACCCCTCCACTTT
J gene: TRBJ2-7; clone size: -; D gene: TRBD2; V gene: TRBV7-2; CDR3 length: 15; CDR3 protein: CASSLGLAGLSEQYF; CDR3 DNA: TGTGCCAGCAGCTTAGGGCTAGCGGGACTTTCCGAGCAGTACTTC
J gene: TRBJ2-5; clone size: once; D gene: TRBD1; V gene: TRBV10-3; CDR3 length: 15; CDR3 protein: CAISEQGANLETQYF; CDR3 DNA: TGTGCCATCAGTGAACAGGGGGCAAATTTGGAGACCCAGTACTTC
J gene: TRBJ1-3; clone size: -; D gene: TRBD1; V gene: TRBV4-1; CDR3 length: 17; CDR3 protein: CASSQYLDRGVGNTIYF; CDR3 DNA: TGCGCCAGCAGCCAATATCTCGACAGGGGTGTGGGAAACACCATATATTTT
J gene: TRBJ1-4; clone size: -; D gene: TRBD1; V gene: TRBV5-1; CDR3 length: 13; CDR3 protein: CASGQGTNEKLFF; CDR3 DNA: TGCGCCAGCGGACAGGGGACGAATGAAAAACTGTTTTTT
J gene: TRBJ2-5; clone size: -; D gene: -; V gene: TRBV21-1; CDR3 length: 17; CDR3 protein: CASSKVLKLDWAETQYF; CDR3 DNA: TGTGCCAGCAGCAAAGTCCTTAAACTAGATTGGGCAGAGACCCAGTACTTC
J gene: TRBJ2-1; clone size: -; D gene: TRBD2; V gene: TRBV4-1; CDR3 length: 17; CDR3 protein: CASSQSSGRANYNEQFF; CDR3 DNA: TGCGCCAGCAGCCAGTCTAGCGGGAGGGCCAACTACAATGAGCAGTTCTTC
J gene: TRBJ2-5; clone size: -; D gene: TRBD2; V gene: TRBV28; CDR3 length: 14; CDR3 protein: CASGELAYQETQYF; CDR3 DNA: TGTGCCTCCGGGGAACTAGCGTACCAAGAGACCCAGTACTTC
J gene: TRBJ2-7; clone size: -; D gene: -; V gene: TRBV6-6; CDR3 length: 14; CDR3 protein: CASSYATGSHEQYF; CDR3 DNA: TGTGCCAGCAGTTACGCCACAGGGTCCCACGAGCAGTACTTC
J gene: TRBJ1-3; clone size: -; D gene: -; V gene: TRBV28; CDR3 length: 14; CDR3 protein: CASYPQVAGNTIYF; CDR3 DNA: TGTGCCAGCTACCCTCAGGTAGCTGGAAACACCATATATTTT
J gene: TRBJ1-4; clone size: few; D gene: TRBD1; V gene: TRBV27; CDR3 length: 16; CDR3 protein: CASSSGQGLTNEKLFF; CDR3 DNA: TGTGCCAGCAGTTCCGGACAGGGTCTAACTAATGAAAAACTGTTTTTT
J gene: TRBJ2-7; clone size: -; D gene: -; V gene: TRBV18; CDR3 length: 15; CDR3 protein: CASSPPVGVASEQYF; CDR3 DNA: TGTGCCAGCTCACCACCGGTGGGTGTAGCTTCCGAGCAGTACTTC
J gene: TRBJ2-3; clone size: once; D gene: TRBD2; V gene: TRBV7-2; CDR3 length: 15; CDR3 protein: CASSLSSGRLDTQYF; CDR3 DNA: TGTGCCAGCAGTTTAAGTAGCGGGAGGCTTGATACGCAGTATTTT
J gene: TRBJ2-7; clone size: -; D gene: -; V gene: TRBV9; CDR3 length: 15; CDR3 protein: CASSPQGTANYEQYF; CDR3 DNA: TGTGCCAGCAGCCCTCAAGGGACTGCTAACTACGAGCAGTACTTC
J gene: TRBJ2-5; clone size: -; D gene: TRBD2; V gene: TRBV28; CDR3 length: 15; CDR3 protein: CASSLRGLAGGTQYF; CDR3 DNA: TGTGCCAGCAGTTTACGAGGACTAGCTGGGGGGACCCAGTACTTC
J gene: TRBJ2-7; clone size: few; D gene: -; V gene: TRBV5-6; CDR3 length: 12; CDR3 protein: CASSAGQYEQYF; CDR3 DNA: TGTGCCAGCAGCGCGGGACAGTACGAGCAGTACTTC
J gene: TRBJ1-2; clone size: -; D gene: TRBD1; V gene: TRBV30; CDR3 length: 13; CDR3 protein: CAWSVTGRYGYTF; CDR3 DNA: TGTGCCTGGAGTGTGACAGGGCGCTATGGCTACACCTTC
J gene: TRBJ2-5; clone size: -; D gene: TRBD2; V gene: TRBV5-4; CDR3 length: 14; CDR3 protein: CATRTSGLQETQYF; CDR3 DNA: TGTGCCACCCGGACTAGCGGGTTACAAGAGACCCAGTACTTC
J gene: TRBJ1-5; clone size: -; D gene: -; V gene: TRBV28; CDR3 length: 15; CDR3 protein: CASSLSARVNQPQHF; CDR3 DNA: TGTGCCAGCAGTTTATCGGCCAGGGTCAATCAGCCCCAGCATTTT
J gene: TRBJ2-1; clone size: few; D gene: TRBD2; V gene: TRBV7-9; CDR3 length: 19; CDR3 protein: CASSYSRPGLAGGRDEQFF; CDR3 DNA: TGTGCCAGCAGCTACTCACGGCCTGGACTAGCGGGAGGCCGGGATGAGCAGTTCTTC
J gene: TRBJ1-4; clone size: -; D gene: TRBD1; V gene: TRBV3-1/TRBV3-2; CDR3 length: 17; CDR3 protein: CASSLVQGAATNEKLFF; CDR3 DNA: TGTGCCAGCAGCCTAGTACAGGGGGCTGCAACTAATGAAAAACTGTTTTTT